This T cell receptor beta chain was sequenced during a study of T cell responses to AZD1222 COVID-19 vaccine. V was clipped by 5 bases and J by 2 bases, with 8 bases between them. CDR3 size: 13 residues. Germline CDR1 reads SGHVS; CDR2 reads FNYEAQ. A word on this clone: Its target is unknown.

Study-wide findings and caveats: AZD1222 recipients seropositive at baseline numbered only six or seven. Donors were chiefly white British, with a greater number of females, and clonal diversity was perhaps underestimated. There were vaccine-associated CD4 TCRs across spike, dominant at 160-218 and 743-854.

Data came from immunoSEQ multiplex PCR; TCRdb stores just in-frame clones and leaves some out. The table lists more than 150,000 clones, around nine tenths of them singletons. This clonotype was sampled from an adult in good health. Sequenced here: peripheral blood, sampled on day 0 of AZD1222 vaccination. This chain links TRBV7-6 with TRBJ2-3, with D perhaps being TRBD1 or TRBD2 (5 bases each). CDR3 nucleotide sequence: TGTGCCAGCAGCCGGGACCACACAGATACGCAGTATTTT. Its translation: CASSRDHTDTQYF.